The clone carrying this T cell receptor beta chain showed up many times. Its antigen is still unknown. This entry belongs to a study of human T cells and chemical hapten exposure. Overall study context: The cohort included alopecia areata under or over 50% scalp, totalis and universalis. The study's findings and limits: Sensitizing with DPC caused no change in TCRs above 1 in 1000 frequency.

Indicated time point: patch test 3, about 24 weeks after DPC sensitization. Treatment meaning: therapeutic diphenylcyclopropenone sensitization with weekly scalp DPC. V lost 5 bases, J lost 7 bases, and 18 bases stayed unmatched. CDR3 length equals 18 residues. In germline, CDR1 is SGHAT, CDR2 FQNNGV. TCRdb re-derived calls from the RACE reads in MiXCR, one entry per CDR3 protein. The sample contains 70,000 or so distinct CDR3 sequences, approximately 12% of which appear only once. The chain links TRBV11-2 to TRBJ2-1; 9 nucleotides match TRBD2. The TCR originated in a woman aged 50 to 65 with alopecia areata. Some clones in this sample may be carry-over from other donors' samples. This sample comprised whole blood, obtained in connection with sensitization to the hapten diphenylcyclopropenone (DPC). The CDR3 DNA sequence: TGTGCCAGCAGCCCTCGAAAGGCCGGCGGGGGGGCGAGGAATGAGCAGTTCTTC. Protein sequence: CASSPRKAGGGARNEQFF.